This record covers a single T cell receptor beta chain. The antigen is unknown. The sample belongs to a study of blood T cells in healthy people across ages. Study observations and caveats: Because sorting was not performed, PBMCs prevented conclusive naive versus antigen-experienced comparison.

Whenever a sample was processed, at least 6.5 million PBMCs were isolated. The CDR3 is 13 amino acids. The V segment lost 3 bases and the J segment 7 bases; nucleotides outside the gene matches: 5. Germline V gene sequence: CDR1 GTSNPN, CDR2 SVGIG (reference sequence). For the second PCR, which ran for roughly 6 to 12 cycles, a sample-barcoded 5' primer and a J-beta primer mix were used. Each cDNA molecule was tagged by a template-switch adaptor that had 12 random nucleotides. TCRdb re-derived calls from the 5' RACE reads in MiXCR, one entry per CDR3 protein. The sample lists hundreds of thousands of distinct CDR3 sequences, 20% to 30% occurring once. This sample was shared with a second study, whose subject was T cells of mothers and their children. Turning to that study: Within related and unrelated pairs, thymic selection shapes TCR recombination output in a similar way.

Specimen: blood. The V call is TRBV30, the J call TRBJ2-5; 10 bases are a match to TRBD2. The origin of this receptor is a boy under 18 in good health. The CDR3, as DNA: TGTGCCTGGAGCGTACGGACTAGCGGGACCCAGTACTTC. This translates into CAWSVRTSGTQYF.